The clone carrying this T cell receptor beta chain was found once. This entry comes from a study of T cell responses to AZD1222 COVID-19 vaccine. Some clones are missing from TCRdb's copy, which holds only in-frame ones; the method was immunoSEQ multiplex PCR. The sample lists 250,000 to 300,000 clones; around 92% were seen once. The V gene lost 9 bases and the J gene lost 3 bases, with 9 bases spanning the gap. The germline gives CDR1 MNHNY, CDR2 SVGAGI (reference sequence). CDR3 length: 11 residues. V and J are TRBV6-6 and TRBJ2-7; D perhaps matches TRBD2 (5 bases). The source of this sequence is an adult who received the AZD1222 COVID-19 vaccine. Specimen: peripheral blood, collected 28 days after the second AZD1222 dose. The CDR3 region is CASCRGYEQYF. The CDR3, as DNA: TGTGCCAGTTGTCGGGGCTACGAGCAGTACTTC.